These 15 T cell receptor beta chains were all obtained from the same sample, sequenced in a study. TCRdb reprocessed the RT-PCR reads with MiXCR, giving one entry per CDR3 protein. The sample shows about 700,000 distinct CDR3 sequences, approximately 15% of them seen only once. Specimen: memory CD4+ T cells from blood. All receptors derive from a female donor in good health, serving as a healthy control.

This clonotype came up many times. The V and J genes are TRBV9 and TRBJ2-7, with TRBD1 matching 7 bases. Trimming cost V 0 bases and J 1 base; bases outside gene matches: 13. The germline V gene encodes CDR1 SGDLS and CDR2 YYNGEE. This CDR3 region has 18 residues. The CDR3 here is CASSVATWQGVCSYEQYF. The CDR3 coding sequence is TGTGCCAGCAGCGTAGCTACGTGGCAGGGGGTTTGTTCCTACGAGCAGTACTTC.

J is TRBJ2-3 and V is TRBV5-1; the D gene is possibly TRBD2 (5 bases). V was trimmed by 0 bases and J by 0 bases, leaving 8 bases between them. This CDR3 region has 15 residues. CDR1 is SGHRS, CDR2 YFSETQ, per germline. The CDR3 sequence: CASSLEDSSTDTQYF. The CDR3 bases are TGCGCCAGCAGCTTGGAGGACTCAAGCACAGATACGCAGTATTTT.

This clonotype was counted a few times. This chain links TRBV7-2 with TRBJ2-3; D is unclear. CDR1 is SGHTA and CDR2 is FQGNSA in the germline V gene. Trimming stripped 8 bases from V and 0 bases from J, with 12 bases between. The CDR3 length is 14 residues. This CDR3 is CASGIASSTDTQYF. CDR3 sequence (DNA): TGTGCCAGCGGCATTGCCAGTAGCACAGATACGCAGTATTTT.

This clonotype was counted between two and nine times. The V and J genes are TRBV7-8 and TRBJ2-1, with TRBD1 as a possible D gene (6 bases). The germline V gene has CDR1 SGHVS and CDR2 FQNEAQ. There are 17 residues in the CDR3. Trimming shortened V by 4 bases and J by 6 bases, and 22 bases separated the two germline ends. The CDR3 is CASSSRDMLDSGNEQFF. As DNA, the CDR3 is TGTGCCAGCAGCTCCCGGGACATGCTCGACAGTGGCAATGAGCAGTTCTTC.

In its sample, this clonotype was seen a few times. The CDR3 DNA reads as TGTGCCAGCTCTGGGTCCAGGGCAGACAATGAGCAGTTCTTC. Amino acids: CASSGSRADNEQFF. V is TRBV18 and J is TRBJ2-1; D possibly corresponds to TRBD1 (5 bases). Trimming cost V 6 bases and J 5 bases, with 14 bases left between them. The CDR3 totals 14 residues. Germline-derived CDR1 and CDR2 are KGHSH and LQKENI.

The V call is TRBV19, the J call TRBJ2-1; TRBD2 matches 7 bases. The CDR3 is 13 amino acids. With V trimmed by 5 bases and J by 7 bases, 5 bases remained unmatched. Germline loops: CDR1 LNHDA, CDR2 SQIVND (reference sequence). The DNA of the CDR3 is TGTGCCAGTAGTTTCCAAGCGGGAAATGAGCAGTTCTTC. It yields the protein CASSFQAGNEQFF.

This clonotype was observed a few times. The V and J genes are TRBV9 and TRBJ1-5; D is perhaps TRBD1 (6 bases). V lost 4 bases and J lost 5, with 16 bases in between. Germline lookup yields CDR1 SGDLS and CDR2 YYNGEE. The CDR3 sequence is 15 residues long. CDR3 loop: CASSPGGLGDQPQHF. The CDR3 coding sequence is TGTGCCAGCAGCCCCGGGGGGCTTGGGGATCAGCCCCAGCATTTT.

This clonotype was counted between two and nine times. This sequence joins TRBV20-1 and TRBJ1-4; maybe TRBD1 (6 bases). The germline CDR1 and CDR2 sequences are DFQATT and SNEGSKA (reference sequence). This CDR3 has 15 residues. V was trimmed by 0 bases and J by 5 bases, leaving 13 bases between them. CDR3 coding DNA: TGCAGTGCTAGAGACCCCGGGACATCGAATGAAAAACTGTTTTTT. It translates to CSARDPGTSNEKLFF.

This clonotype was seen ten or more times. This rearrangement joins TRBV12-3 or TRBV12-4 to TRBJ2-1; D is uncertain. The V end lost 7 bases, the J end lost 0 bases, and 10 bases lay between the germline ends. This CDR3 comprises 14 residues. The CDR3 region has the DNA TGTGCCAGCACCCCTCTTCCCTCCTACAATGAGCAGTTCTTC. Translation gives CASTPLPSYNEQFF.

This clonotype appeared many times. This chain connects TRBV20-1 to TRBJ2-1; D might be TRBD1 (5 bases). The germline V and J ends were trimmed by 4 bases and 7 bases, with 17 bases remaining between them. The CDR3 consists of 14 residues. Germline V gene data show CDR1 as DFQATT and CDR2 as SNEGSKA (reference sequence). The CDR3, as DNA: TGCAGTGCTATCAGGGATTTAGGTGGGAATGAGCAGTTCTTC. It is translated as CSAIRDLGGNEQFF.

This clonotype was counted many times. V usage is TRBV6-4 and J usage is TRBJ2-2; D perhaps matches TRBD2 (5 bases). V was trimmed by 3 bases and J by 4 bases, leaving 15 bases between them. Germline loops: CDR1 MRHNA, CDR2 SNTAGT. This CDR3 has 16 residues. CDR3 coding DNA: TGTGCCAGCAGTGAGGAACTAGTATTCGTCACCGGGGAGCTGTTTTTT. Encoded protein: CASSEELVFVTGELFF.

The chain recombines TRBV7-9 with TRBJ2-1; no firm D call. The ends were cut back, 4 bases at V and 8 bases at J, with 9 bases in the middle. Germline CDR1 SEHNR, CDR2 FQNEAQ (reference sequence). CDR3 length equals 12 residues. This CDR3 reads CASSSLSDEQFF. In DNA, the CDR3 is TGTGCCAGCAGCTCCCTATCCGATGAGCAGTTCTTC.

The CDR3 coding sequence is TGTGCCAGCAGCTACTCACAATTCAACACTGAAGCTTTCTTT. Its translation is CASSYSQFNTEAFF. The gene calls are TRBV12-3 or TRBV12-4 and TRBJ1-1; no clear D gene. V shed 6 bases and J shed 2 bases, with 13 bases lying between them. The CDR3 covers 14 residues.

There are a few counts of this clonotype. The gene calls are TRBV5-5 and TRBJ2-5, with TRBD1 as a possible D gene (5 bases). Trimming took off 4 bases at V and 4 bases at J, with 14 bases between the two ends. CDR1 is SGHKS and CDR2 is YYEKEE in the germline V gene (reference sequence). The CDR3 totals 14 residues. CDR3 sequence: CASSRPWGPETQYF. The CDR3 coding sequence is TGTGCCAGCAGCAGGCCTTGGGGCCCAGAGACCCAGTACTTC. Full variable domain (missing parts from reference TRBV5-5 and TRBJ2-5): DAGVTQSPTHLIKTRGQQVTLRCSPISGHKSVSWYQQVLGQGPQFIFQYYEKEERGRGNFPDRFSARQFPNYSSELNVNALLLGDSALYLCASSRPWGPETQYFGPGTRLLVL.

The rearrangement uses TRBV4-1 and TRBJ2-4; D is tentatively TRBD1 or TRBD2 (5 bases each). Per the germline V gene, CDR1 is MGHRA and CDR2 is YSYEKL. The CDR3 extends over 17 amino acids. Trimming left V 3 bases short and J 2 bases short, with 17 bases between. CDR3 nucleotides: TGCGCCAGCAGCCAGAGATTCAACCAGGGACCCAAAAACATTCAGTACTTC. The encoded protein is CASSQRFNQGPKNIQYF.